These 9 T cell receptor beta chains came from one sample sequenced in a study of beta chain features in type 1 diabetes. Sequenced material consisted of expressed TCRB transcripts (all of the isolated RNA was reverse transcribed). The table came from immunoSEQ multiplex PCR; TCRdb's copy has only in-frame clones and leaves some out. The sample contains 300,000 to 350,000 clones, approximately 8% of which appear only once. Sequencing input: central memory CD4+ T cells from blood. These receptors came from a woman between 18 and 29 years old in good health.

The CDR3 DNA is TGTGCCAGCAGCTTAGTGTCAGGGGAGACCACTGAAGCTTTCTTT. Protein product: CASSLVSGETTEAFF. This chain links TRBV7-3 with TRBJ1-1, with D tentatively TRBD1 (6 bases). The CDR3 is 15 amino acids. Germline-derived CDR1 and CDR2 are SGHTA and FQGTGA. Between the trimmed V and J ends, which lost 2 bases and 4 bases, there was a span of 14 bases.

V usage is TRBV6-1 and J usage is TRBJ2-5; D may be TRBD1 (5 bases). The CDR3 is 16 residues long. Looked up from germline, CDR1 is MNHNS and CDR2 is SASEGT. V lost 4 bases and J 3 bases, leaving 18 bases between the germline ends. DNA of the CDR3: TGTGCCAGCAGTGGCGGTGGGGCAGGACAAGAAGAGACCCAGTACTTC. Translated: CASSGGGAGQEETQYF.

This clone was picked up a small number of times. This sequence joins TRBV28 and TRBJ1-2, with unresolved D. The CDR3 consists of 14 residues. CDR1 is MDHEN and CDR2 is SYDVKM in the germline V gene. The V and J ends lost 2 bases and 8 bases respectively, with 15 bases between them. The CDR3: CASSLSLGGGGYTF. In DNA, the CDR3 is TGTGCCAGCAGTTTAAGCTTAGGAGGCGGAGGCTACACCTTC.

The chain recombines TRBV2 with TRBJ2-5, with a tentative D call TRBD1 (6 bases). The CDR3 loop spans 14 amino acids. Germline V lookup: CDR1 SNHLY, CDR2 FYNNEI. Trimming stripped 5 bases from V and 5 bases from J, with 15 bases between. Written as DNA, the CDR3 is TGTGCCAGCAGTCGAAACAGGGTTCGGGAGACCCAGTACTTC. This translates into CASSRNRVRETQYF.

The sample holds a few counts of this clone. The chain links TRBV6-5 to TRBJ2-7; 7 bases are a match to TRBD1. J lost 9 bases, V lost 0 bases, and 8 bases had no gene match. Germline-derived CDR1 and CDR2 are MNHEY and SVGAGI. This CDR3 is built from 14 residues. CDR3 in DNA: TGTGCCAGCAGTTACTCGAGACGAGGGGGCTGGCAGTACTTC. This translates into CASSYSRRGGWQYF.

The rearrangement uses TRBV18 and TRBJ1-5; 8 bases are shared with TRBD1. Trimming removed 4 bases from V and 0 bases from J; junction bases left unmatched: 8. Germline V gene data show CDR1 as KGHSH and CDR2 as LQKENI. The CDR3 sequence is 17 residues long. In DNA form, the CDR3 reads TGTGCCAGCTCACGGGCGGACAGGGCGGTTAGCAATCAGCCCCAGCATTTT. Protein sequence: CASSRADRAVSNQPQHF.

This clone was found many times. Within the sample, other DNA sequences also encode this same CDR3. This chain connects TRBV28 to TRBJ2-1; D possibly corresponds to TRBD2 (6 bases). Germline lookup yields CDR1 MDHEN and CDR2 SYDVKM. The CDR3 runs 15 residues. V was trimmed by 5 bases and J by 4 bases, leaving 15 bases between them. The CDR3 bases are TGTGCCAGCAGTGCGACTGGCCGGGGGTACAATGAGCAGTTCTTC. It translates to CASSATGRGYNEQFF.

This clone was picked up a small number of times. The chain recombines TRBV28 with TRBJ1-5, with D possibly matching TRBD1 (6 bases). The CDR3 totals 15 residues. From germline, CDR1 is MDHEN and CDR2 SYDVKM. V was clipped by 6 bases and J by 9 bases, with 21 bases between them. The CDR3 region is CASRETGYTLGPQHF. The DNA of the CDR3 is TGTGCCAGCAGAGAGACAGGTTATACCTTGGGGCCCCAGCATTTT.

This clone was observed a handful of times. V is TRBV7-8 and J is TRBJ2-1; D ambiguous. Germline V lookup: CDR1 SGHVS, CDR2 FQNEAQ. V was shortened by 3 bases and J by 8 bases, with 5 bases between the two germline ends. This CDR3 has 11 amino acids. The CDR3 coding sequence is TGTGCCAGCAGCTTCTATCATGAGCAGTTCTTC. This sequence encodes CASSFYHEQFF. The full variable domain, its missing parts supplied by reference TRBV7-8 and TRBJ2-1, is GAGVSQSPRYKVAKRGQDVALRCDPISGHVSLFWYQQALGQGPEFLTYFQNEAQLDKSGLPSDRFFAERPEGSVSTLKIQRTQQEDSAVYLCASSFYHEQFFGPGTRLTVL.